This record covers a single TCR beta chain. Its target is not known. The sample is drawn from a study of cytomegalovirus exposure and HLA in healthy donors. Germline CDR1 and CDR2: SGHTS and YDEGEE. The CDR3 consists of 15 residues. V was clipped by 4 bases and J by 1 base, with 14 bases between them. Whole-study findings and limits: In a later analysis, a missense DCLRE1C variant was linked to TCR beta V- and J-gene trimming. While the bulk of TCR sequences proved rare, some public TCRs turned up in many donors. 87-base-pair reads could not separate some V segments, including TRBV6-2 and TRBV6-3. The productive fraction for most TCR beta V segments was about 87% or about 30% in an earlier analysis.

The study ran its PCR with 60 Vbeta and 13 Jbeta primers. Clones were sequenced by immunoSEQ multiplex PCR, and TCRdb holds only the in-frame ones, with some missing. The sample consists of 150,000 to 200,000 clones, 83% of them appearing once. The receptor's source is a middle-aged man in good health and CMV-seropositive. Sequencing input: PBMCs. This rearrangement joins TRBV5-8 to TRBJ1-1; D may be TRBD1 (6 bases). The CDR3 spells CASSHRGAGNTEAFF. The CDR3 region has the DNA TGTGCCAGCAGCCACCGGGGGGCTGGGAACACTGAAGCTTTCTTT. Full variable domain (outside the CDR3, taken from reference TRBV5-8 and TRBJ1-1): EAGVTQSPTHLIKTRGQQATLRCSPISGHTSVYWYQQALGLGLQFLLWYDEGEERNRGNFPPRFSGRQFPNYSSELNVNALELEDSALYLCASSHRGAGNTEAFFGQGTRLTVV.